This T cell receptor beta chain was captured by sequencing in a study of blood T cell repertoires in COVID-19 (TCRdb year 2020). Study-level background: Samples from collaborators originated in the United States, Italy and Spain and spanned both the acute and convalescent phases of COVID-19. The material from the prospective study consisted of cDNA or gDNA derived from T cells, B-cell-depleted T cells, or PBMCs. Subjects who had been exposed to COVID-19, were actively infected with it, or had recovered from it provided the deeply sampled blood TCRbeta repertoires that made up the dataset. The repertoires were released in a freely available public database meant as a resource for research on the immune response to SARS-CoV-2. Samples were obtained from the ongoing ImmuneRACE study (first 160 participants) and from about 1,300 subjects provided by 6 global collaborators. Nearly every sample came with metadata listing a de-identified subject ID, COVID-19 status, age in years and sex. Where available, HLA class I and class II types were obtained from metadata supplied by the sample provider rather than from assay-based typing. Here is what the overall study found, with its caveats: How much clinical and demographic metadata was included differed by source and by participant, and the metadata was provided uncurated.

The CDR3 has 16 amino acids, counting the end cysteine and phenylalanine. The entry retains the CDR3 DNA only, 48 bases that are in frame from base 1. Trimming costs V 2 bases and J 3 bases, and their ends lie 13 bases apart. From the germline V gene, CDR1 is MNHEY and CDR2 is SVGAGI. The collaborating institutions used their own protocols to collect whole blood in K2EDTA tubes. Collaborator samples were shipped for TCRbeta analysis as frozen whole blood, isolated PBMCs, or DNA extracted from either sample type. The immunoSEQ Assay, a bias-controlled multiplex PCR, was used to amplify TCRbeta CDR3 regions from genomic DNA. In the paper's pipeline: The number of nucleated cells in each sample was estimated from the amplification of reference gene primers within the assay. To quantify the absolute abundance of each unique TCRbeta CDR3 rearrangement, sequence reads were collapsed and filtered. For each sample, productive Simpson clonality was calculated by taking the square root of Simpson's diversity index across productive rearrangements. TCRdb took this table from immuneACCESS and kept in-frame rearrangements with V and J called. Such tables lack part of the clones; where checked against another copy, unresolved V genes explain under half of the gap, and the rest is unexplained. V and J calls and clone size are as listed in that table; D and trimming were resolved from the DNA. The sample table shows around 120,000 clones, and around 76% are seen once. The ten largest make up 2% to 2.5% of the sample.

With regard to this clone: Its antigen target is currently unknown. Base quality data are lacking; no much larger clone is found one base away.

The receptor chain draws on TRBV6-5 and TRBJ2-2, with a tentative D gene TRBD2 over 6 matching bases. The sample taken for sequencing was peripheral blood. This sequence was found in a man aged 65 to 79 with acute or convalescent COVID-19. The DNA sequence is TGTGCCAGCAGTTACAGTCGGGGAGGTGACACCGGGGAGCTGTTTTTT. This is translated as CASSYSRGGDTGELFF.